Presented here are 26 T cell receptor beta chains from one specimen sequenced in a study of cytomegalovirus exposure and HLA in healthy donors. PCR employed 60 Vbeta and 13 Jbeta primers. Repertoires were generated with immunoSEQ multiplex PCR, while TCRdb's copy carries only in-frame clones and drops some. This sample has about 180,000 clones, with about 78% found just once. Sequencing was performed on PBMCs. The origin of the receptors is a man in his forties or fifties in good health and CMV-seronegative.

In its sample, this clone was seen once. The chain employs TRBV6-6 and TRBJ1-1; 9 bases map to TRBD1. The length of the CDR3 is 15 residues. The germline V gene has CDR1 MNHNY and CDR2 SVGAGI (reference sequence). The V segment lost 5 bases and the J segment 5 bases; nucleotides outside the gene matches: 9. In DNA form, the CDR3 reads TGTGCCAGCAGTCAACCGGACAGGGGAGGGACTGAAGCTTTCTTT. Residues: CASSQPDRGGTEAFF.

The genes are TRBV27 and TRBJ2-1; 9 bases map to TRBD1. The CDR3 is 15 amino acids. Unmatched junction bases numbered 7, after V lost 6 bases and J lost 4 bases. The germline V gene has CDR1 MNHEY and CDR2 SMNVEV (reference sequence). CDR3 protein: CASRPGQGNYNEQFF. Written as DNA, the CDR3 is TGTGCCAGCAGGCCGGGACAGGGAAATTACAATGAGCAGTTCTTC.

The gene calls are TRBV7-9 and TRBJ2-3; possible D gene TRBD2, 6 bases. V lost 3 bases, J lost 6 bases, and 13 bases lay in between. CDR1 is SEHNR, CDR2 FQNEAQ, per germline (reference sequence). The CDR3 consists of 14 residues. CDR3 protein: CASSFGLIGDTQYF. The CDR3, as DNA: TGTGCCAGCAGCTTTGGACTAATAGGTGATACGCAGTATTTT. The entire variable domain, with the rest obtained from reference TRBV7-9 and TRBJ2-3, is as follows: DTGVSQNPRHKITKRGQNVTFRCDPISEHNRLYWYRQTLGQGPEFLTYFQNEAQLEKSRLLSDRFSAERPKGSFSTLEIQRTEQGDSAMYLCASSFGLIGDTQYFGPGTRLTVL.

The CDR3 protein is CASSLLEDLNEQFF. In nucleotides, the CDR3 is TGTGCCAGCAGCCTTCTTGAGGACTTGAATGAGCAGTTCTTC. The chain uses TRBV7-9 and TRBJ2-1; tentatively, D is TRBD2 (5 bases). Trimming shortened V by 5 bases and J by 7 bases, and 15 bases separated the two germline ends. Germline V CDR1 and CDR2: SEHNR, FQNEAQ (reference sequence). The CDR3 runs 14 residues.

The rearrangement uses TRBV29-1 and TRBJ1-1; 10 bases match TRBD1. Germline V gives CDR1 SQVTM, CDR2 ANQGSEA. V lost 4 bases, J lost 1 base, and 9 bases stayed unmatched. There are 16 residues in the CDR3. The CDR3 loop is CSVADRGRFANTEAFF. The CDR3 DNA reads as TGCAGCGTTGCAGACAGGGGGCGGTTTGCGAACACTGAAGCTTTCTTT.

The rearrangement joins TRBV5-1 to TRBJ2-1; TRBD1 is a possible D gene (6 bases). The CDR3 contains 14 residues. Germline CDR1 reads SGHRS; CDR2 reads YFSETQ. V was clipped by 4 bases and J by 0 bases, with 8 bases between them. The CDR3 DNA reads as TGCGCCAGCAGCGCGGACAGCTCCTACAATGAGCAGTTCTTC. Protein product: CASSADSSYNEQFF.

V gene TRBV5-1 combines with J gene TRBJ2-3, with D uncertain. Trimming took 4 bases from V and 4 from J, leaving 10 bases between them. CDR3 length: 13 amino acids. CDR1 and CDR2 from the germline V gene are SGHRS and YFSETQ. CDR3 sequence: CASSERRADTQYF. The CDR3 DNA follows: TGCGCCAGCAGCGAACGACGGGCAGATACGCAGTATTTT.

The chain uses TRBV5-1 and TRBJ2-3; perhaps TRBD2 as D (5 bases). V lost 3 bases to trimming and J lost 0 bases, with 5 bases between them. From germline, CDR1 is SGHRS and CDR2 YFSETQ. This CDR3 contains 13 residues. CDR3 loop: CASSSSSTDTQYF. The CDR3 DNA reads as TGCGCCAGCAGCTCTAGCAGCACAGATACGCAGTATTTT.

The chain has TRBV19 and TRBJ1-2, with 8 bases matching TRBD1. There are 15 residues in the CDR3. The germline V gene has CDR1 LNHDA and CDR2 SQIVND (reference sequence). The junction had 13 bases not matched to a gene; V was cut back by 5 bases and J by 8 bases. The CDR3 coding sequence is TGTGCCAGTAGTCCGTGGACAGGGTCCGTCCGGGGCTACACCTTC. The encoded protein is CASSPWTGSVRGYTF.

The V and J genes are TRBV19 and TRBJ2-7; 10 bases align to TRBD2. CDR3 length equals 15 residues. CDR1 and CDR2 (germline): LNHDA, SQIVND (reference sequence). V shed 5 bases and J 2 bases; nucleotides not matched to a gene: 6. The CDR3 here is CASSAIAGGPYEQYF. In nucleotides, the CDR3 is TGTGCCAGTAGTGCCATAGCGGGAGGCCCCTACGAGCAGTACTTC.

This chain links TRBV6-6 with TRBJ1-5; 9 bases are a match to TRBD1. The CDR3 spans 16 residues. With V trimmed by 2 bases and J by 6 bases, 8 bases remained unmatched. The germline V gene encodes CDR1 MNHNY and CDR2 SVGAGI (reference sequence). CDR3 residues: CASSYTGQGSGQPQHF. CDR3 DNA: TGTGCCAGCAGTTACACCGGACAGGGGTCGGGTCAGCCCCAGCATTTT.

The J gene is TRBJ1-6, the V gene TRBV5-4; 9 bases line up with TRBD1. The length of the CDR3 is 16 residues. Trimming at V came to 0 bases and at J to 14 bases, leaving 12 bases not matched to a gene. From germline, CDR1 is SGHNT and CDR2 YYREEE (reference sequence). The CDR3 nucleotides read TGTGCCAGCAGCTTGGAGGGGGCTACAGGGGGCAGGACCCTCCACTTT. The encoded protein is CASSLEGATGGRTLHF.

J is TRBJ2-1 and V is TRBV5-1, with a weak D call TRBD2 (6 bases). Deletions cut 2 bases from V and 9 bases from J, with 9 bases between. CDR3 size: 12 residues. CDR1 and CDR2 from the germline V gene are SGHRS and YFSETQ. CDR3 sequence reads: CASSFMGGEQFF. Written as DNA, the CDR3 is TGCGCCAGCAGCTTCATGGGGGGTGAGCAGTTCTTC.

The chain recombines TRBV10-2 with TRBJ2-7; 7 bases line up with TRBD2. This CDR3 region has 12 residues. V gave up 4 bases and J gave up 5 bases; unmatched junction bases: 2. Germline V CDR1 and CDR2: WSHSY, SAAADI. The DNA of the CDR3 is TGCGCCAGCAGTGGGACTAGACACGAGCAGTACTTC. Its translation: CASSGTRHEQYF.

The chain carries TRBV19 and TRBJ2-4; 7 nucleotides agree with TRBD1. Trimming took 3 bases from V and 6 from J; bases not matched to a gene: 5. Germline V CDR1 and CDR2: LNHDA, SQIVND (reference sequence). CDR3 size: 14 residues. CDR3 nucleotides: TGTGCCAGTAGTATGAGGTGGGACAGAAACATTCAGTACTTC. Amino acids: CASSMRWDRNIQYF. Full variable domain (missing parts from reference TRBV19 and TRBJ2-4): DGGITQSPKYLFRKEGQNVTLSCEQNLNHDAMYWYRQDPGQGLRLIYYSQIVNDFQKGDIAEGYSVSREKKESFPLTVTSAQKNPTAFYLCASSMRWDRNIQYFGAGTRLSVL.

The CDR3 sequence: CASSLARERRGYSNQPQHF. The CDR3 nucleotides read TGTGCCAGTAGTCTCGCTAGGGAGCGCCGCGGCTATAGCAATCAGCCCCAGCATTTT. The V gene is TRBV19, the J gene TRBJ1-5; D is uncertain. From germline, CDR1 is LNHDA and CDR2 SQIVND (reference sequence). Trimming cost V 5 bases and J 0 bases, with 23 bases left between them. This CDR3 has 19 amino acids.

CDR3 in amino acids: CASGEQGDLSAYNEQFF. CDR3 bases: TGTGCTAGTGGGGAACAGGGAGATCTTAGCGCCTACAATGAGCAGTTCTTC. This chain connects TRBV12-5 to TRBJ2-1, with a tentative D call TRBD1 (6 bases). Germline V lookup: CDR1 LGHNT, CDR2 FRNRAP. The ends were cut back, 6 bases at V and 2 bases at J, with 20 bases in the middle. CDR3 length: 17 amino acids.

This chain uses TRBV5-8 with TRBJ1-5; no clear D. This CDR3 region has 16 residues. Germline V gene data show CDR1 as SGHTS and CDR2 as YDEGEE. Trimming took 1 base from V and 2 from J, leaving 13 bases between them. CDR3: CASSLSFRSGNQPQHF. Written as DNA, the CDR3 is TGTGCCAGCAGCTTGTCATTTCGGTCGGGCAATCAGCCCCAGCATTTT.

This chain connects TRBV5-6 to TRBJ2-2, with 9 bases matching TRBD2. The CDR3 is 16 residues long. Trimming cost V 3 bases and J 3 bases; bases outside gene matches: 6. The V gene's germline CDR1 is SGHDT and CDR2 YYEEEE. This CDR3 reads CASSYPRGGDTGELFF. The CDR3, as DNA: TGTGCCAGCAGCTACCCGCGGGGGGGAGACACCGGGGAGCTGTTTTTT.

CDR3 sequence: CASSLRGVAASGSGETQYF. The DNA of the CDR3 is TGTGCCAGCAGCTTAAGGGGAGTCGCGGCTAGCGGGAGCGGGGAGACCCAGTACTTC. V is TRBV7-3 and J is TRBJ2-5, with TRBD2 matching 10 bases. Germline V lookup: CDR1 SGHTA, CDR2 FQGTGA. The CDR3 is 19 amino acids. The V segment lost 1 base and the J segment 5 bases; nucleotides outside the gene matches: 16.

CDR3 nucleotides: TGTGCCAGCAGCATTGGGACAGGGGGGGGTTCCTACGAGCAGTACTTC. Residues: CASSIGTGGGSYEQYF. This chain joins TRBV7-8 and TRBJ2-7; 11 bases match TRBD1. Germline V lookup: CDR1 SGHVS, CDR2 FQNEAQ. After removal of 5 bases from V and 1 base from J, the junction contained 7 bases not matched to a gene. The CDR3 spans 16 residues.

Here the CDR3 reads CSVVTSGGFSGANVLTF. DNA of the CDR3: TGCAGCGTGGTTACTAGCGGGGGTTTCTCTGGGGCCAACGTCCTGACTTTC. The V and J genes are TRBV29-1 and TRBJ2-6; 11 nucleotides match TRBD2. Per germline, CDR1 SQVTM and CDR2 ANQGSEA. V trimming: 6 bases; J trimming: 0 bases; junction bases outside the gene matches: 7. The CDR3 spans 17 residues.

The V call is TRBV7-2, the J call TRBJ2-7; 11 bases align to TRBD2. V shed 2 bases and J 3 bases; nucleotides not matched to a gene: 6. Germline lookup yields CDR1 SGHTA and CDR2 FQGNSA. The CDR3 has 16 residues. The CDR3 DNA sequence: TGTGCCAGCAGCTTAACTAGCGGGGGAGGAGGCTACGAGCAGTACTTC. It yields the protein CASSLTSGGGGYEQYF.

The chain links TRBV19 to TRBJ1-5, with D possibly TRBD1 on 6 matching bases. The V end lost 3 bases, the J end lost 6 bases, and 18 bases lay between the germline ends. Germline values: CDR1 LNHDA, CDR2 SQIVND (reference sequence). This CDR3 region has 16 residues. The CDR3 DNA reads TGTGCCAGTAGTATTTTGGTCAGGGGACGGGGTCAGCCCCAGCATTTT. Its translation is CASSILVRGRGQPQHF.

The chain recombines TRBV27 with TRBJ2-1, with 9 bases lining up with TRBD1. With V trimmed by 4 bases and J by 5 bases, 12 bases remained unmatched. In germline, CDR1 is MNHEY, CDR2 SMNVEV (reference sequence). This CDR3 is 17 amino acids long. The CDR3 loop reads CASSSSTGTGPDNEQFF. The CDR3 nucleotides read TGTGCCAGCAGTTCATCCACCGGGACAGGGCCAGACAATGAGCAGTTCTTC.

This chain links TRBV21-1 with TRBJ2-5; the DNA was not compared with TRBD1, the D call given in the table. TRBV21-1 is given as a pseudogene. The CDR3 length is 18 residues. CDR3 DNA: TGTGCCAGCAGCAAATCAAAGGGTGGACAGGGGGCTGTGGAGACCCAGTACTTC. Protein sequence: CASSKSKGGQGAVETQYF.